A selection of T cell receptor beta chains follows, all from one sample in a study of blood T cell repertoires in COVID-19. Clones were read by immunoSEQ multiplex PCR, and TCRdb kept only the in-frame ones, dropping some. The table lists under 200,000 clones, roughly 77% of them singletons, with roughly 5.7% in the top ten. Sequencing was done on a sample of peripheral blood. Source of these receptors: a woman in her 40s with COVID-19, enrolled during active disease. Each CDR3 is given with its conserved first and last residue.

v_gene,j_gene,CDR3aa
TRBV4-1,TRBJ2-2,CASSQGQGQNTGELFF
TRBV27,TRBJ2-5,CASSQGAVRGETQYF
TRBV24-1,TRBJ2-3,CATGDTGTDTQYF
TRBV7-8,TRBJ2-1,CASSAQDGYNEQFF
TRBV6-5,TRBJ2-2,CASSFRRATGELFF
TRBV7-2,TRBJ2-3,CASSPRTRGTQYF
TRBV9,TRBJ1-6,CASSANTGNSPLHF
TRBV11-3,TRBJ2-5,CASSLGLMASGGQETQYF
TRBV11-3,TRBJ2-7,CASSPSSSYEQYF
TRBV3-1/TRBV3-2,TRBJ2-1,CASRVSPDSSYNEQFF
TRBV5-1,TRBJ2-2,CASSLGLANTGELFF